This note documents a single T cell receptor beta chain sequence. This record comes from a study of shared clonotypes between healthy human individuals. Only CD45RO-negative cells positively selected for CCR7 counted as naive CD8 cells, so terminally differentiated effector memory CD45RA+ cells were excluded. Each donor was a Caucasian adult residing in Nashville, Tennessee. The method was immunoSEQ multiplex PCR; TCRdb's version includes in-frame clones alone and lacks a portion of them. The data hold about 2 million clones, with around 96% observed a single time. Sequenced sample: naive CD8+ T cells sorted from blood. The TCR originated in a man aged 18 to 30 in good health.

CDR3 region: CASSQLVGGPVEQFF. CDR3 DNA sequence: TGCGCCAGCAGCCAACTTGTAGGAGGGCCGGTGGAGCAGTTCTTC. The V gene is TRBV4-1, the J gene TRBJ2-1; tentatively, D is TRBD2 (6 bases). Trimming shortened V by 2 bases and J by 10 bases, and 18 bases separated the two germline ends. There are 15 residues in the CDR3. In germline, CDR1 is MGHRA, CDR2 YSYEKL.